This is a list of T cell receptor beta chains from one sample in a study of cytomegalovirus exposure and HLA in healthy donors. Here immunoSEQ multiplex PCR was the method, and the copy in TCRdb shows in-frame clones only, minus some. The profile shows roughly 140,000 clones, around 79% of them singletons. The sample was PBMCs. The source of these receptors is a man aged 35 to 55 in good health and CMV-seropositive. CDR3s include the opening cysteine and the closing phenylalanine or tryptophan. A D gene is named only where the DNA matches it firmly. The size field is filled for only some rows; it gives once, few, many or a size class.

TRBJ2-3	NA	TRBV7-9	TRBD2	CSSSLSGTSGRFADTQYF	TGTTCCAGCAGCCTATCCGGGACTAGCGGGAGGTTCGCAGATACGCAGTATTTT
TRBJ2-7	NA	TRBV5-6	TRBD2	CASSSGTSGPYEQYF	TGTGCCAGCAGCTCCGGGACTAGCGGCCCCTACGAGCAGTACTTC
TRBJ2-3	NA	TRBV9	TRBD1	CASRPRDRGWDTQYF	TGTGCCAGCAGGCCTCGGGACAGGGGTTGGGATACGCAGTATTTT
TRBJ2-2	few	TRBV7-2	NA	CASSLEATRVNTGELFF	TGTGCCAGCAGCTTAGAGGCTACGCGGGTTAACACCGGGGAGCTGTTTTTT
TRBJ2-1	NA	TRBV28	NA	CASSLFAGVLYNEQFF	TGTGCCAGCAGTTTATTTGCCGGGGTACTCTACAATGAGCAGTTCTTC
TRBJ1-2	few	TRBV30	NA	CAWSVRDSRFWRYGYTF	TGTGCCTGGAGTGTACGCGACTCAAGGTTCTGGCGCTATGGCTACACCTTC
TRBJ2-7	NA	TRBV6-6	TRBD1	CASRPTGIGSEQYF	TGTGCCAGCAGACCGACAGGGATCGGTTCCGAGCAGTACTTC
TRBJ2-3	NA	TRBV19	TRBD2	CASSRRTSGRRSTDTQYF	TGTGCCAGTAGTAGGCGGACTAGCGGGAGACGGAGCACAGATACGCAGTATTTT
TRBJ1-1	few	TRBV7-2	NA	CASSLNPGPGAFF	TGTGCCAGCAGCTTAAATCCGGGCCCAGGGGCTTTCTTT
TRBJ2-3	NA	TRBV4-1	TRBD2	CASSQDSGREIDTQYF	TGCGCCAGCAGCCAAGATAGCGGGAGGGAGATAGATACGCAGTATTTT
TRBJ1-2	NA	TRBV12-5	NA	CASGQAQGYTF	TGTGCTAGTGGACAGGCTCAAGGCTACACCTTC
TRBJ2-1	NA	TRBV4-3	NA	CASSLLPGESYNEQFF	TGCGCCAGCAGCCTTCTGCCGGGGGAGAGCTACAATGAGCAGTTCTTC
TRBJ2-3	NA	TRBV27	NA	CASSLRTTSTDTQYF	TGTGCCAGCAGTTTGAGGACTACTAGCACAGATACGCAGTATTTT
TRBJ2-7	NA	TRBV18	NA	CASSPIQGGTYEQYF	TGTGCCAGCTCACCAATCCAGGGAGGAACCTACGAGCAGTACTTC
TRBJ2-2	NA	TRBV7-3	TRBD2	CASSPGLAGVPGELFF	TGTGCCAGCAGCCCAGGACTAGCGGGAGTGCCCGGGGAGCTGTTTTTT